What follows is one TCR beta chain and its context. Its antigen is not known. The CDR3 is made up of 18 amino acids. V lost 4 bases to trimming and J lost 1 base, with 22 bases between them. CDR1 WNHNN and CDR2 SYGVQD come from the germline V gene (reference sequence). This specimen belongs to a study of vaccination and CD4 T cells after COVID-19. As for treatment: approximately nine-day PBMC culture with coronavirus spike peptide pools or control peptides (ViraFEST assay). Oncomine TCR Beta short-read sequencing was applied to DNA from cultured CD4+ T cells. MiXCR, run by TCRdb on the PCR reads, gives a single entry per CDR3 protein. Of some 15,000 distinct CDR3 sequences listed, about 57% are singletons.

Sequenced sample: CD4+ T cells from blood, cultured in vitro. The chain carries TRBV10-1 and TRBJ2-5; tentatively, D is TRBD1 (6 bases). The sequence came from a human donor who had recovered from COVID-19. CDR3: CASSANRDPAEPQETQYF. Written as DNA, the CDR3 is TGCGCCAGCAGTGCGAACAGGGACCCAGCGGAACCCCAAGAGACCCAGTACTTC.